Sequencing of this TCR beta chain was carried out in a study of T cell changes during pregnancy in multiple sclerosis. The V gene's germline CDR1 is MNHNY and CDR2 SVGAGI (reference sequence). The CDR3 spans 14 residues. J gave up 3 bases and V 6 bases, and 7 bases lay outside the gene matches. Clones were read by immunoSEQ multiplex PCR, and TCRdb kept only the in-frame ones, dropping some. The data contain approximately 41,000 clones, roughly 88% of them seen just once; the ten biggest clones take up more than 8%. The V gene is TRBV6-6, the J gene TRBJ2-7; 8 bases are shared with TRBD2. This TCR was recovered from a female donor with multiple sclerosis, enrolled in a pregnancy study. The sequences come from CD8+ T cells from peripheral blood mononuclear cells, collected in the first trimester of pregnancy. CDR3 sequence: CASSQTSEFYEQYF. CDR3 sequence (DNA): TGTGCCAGCAGCCAGACTAGCGAATTCTACGAGCAGTACTTC.